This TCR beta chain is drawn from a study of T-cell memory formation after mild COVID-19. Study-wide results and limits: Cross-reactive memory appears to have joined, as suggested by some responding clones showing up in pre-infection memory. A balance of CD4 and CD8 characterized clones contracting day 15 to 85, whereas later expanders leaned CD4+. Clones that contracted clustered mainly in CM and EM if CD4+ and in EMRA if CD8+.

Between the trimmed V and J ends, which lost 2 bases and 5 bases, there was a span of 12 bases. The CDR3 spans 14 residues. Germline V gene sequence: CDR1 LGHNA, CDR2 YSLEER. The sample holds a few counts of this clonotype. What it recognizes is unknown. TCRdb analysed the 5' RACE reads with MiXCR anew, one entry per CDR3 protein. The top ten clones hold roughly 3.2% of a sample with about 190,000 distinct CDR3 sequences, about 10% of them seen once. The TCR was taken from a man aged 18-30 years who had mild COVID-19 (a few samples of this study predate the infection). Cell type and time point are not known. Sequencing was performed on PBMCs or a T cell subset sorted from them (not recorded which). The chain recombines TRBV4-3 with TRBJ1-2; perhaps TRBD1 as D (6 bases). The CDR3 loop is CASSQRDKGYGYTF. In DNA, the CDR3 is TGCGCCAGCAGCCAAAGGGACAAAGGGTATGGCTACACCTTC.